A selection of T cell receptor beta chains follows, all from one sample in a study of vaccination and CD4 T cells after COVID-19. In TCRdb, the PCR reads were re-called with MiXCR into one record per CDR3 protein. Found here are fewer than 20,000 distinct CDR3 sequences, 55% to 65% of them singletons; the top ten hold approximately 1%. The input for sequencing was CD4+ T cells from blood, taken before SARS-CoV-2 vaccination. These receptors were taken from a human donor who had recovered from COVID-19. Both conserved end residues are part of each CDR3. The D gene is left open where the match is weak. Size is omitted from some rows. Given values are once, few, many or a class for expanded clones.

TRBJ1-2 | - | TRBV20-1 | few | CSAREPTGGSGYTF | TGCAGTGCTAGAGAGCCCACGGGGGGCAGTGGCTACACCTTC
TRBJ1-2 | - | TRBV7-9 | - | CASSLGLYGYTF | TGTGCCAGCAGCTTAGGGCTCTATGGCTACACCTTC
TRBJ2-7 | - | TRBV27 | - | CASRKRDTVNYEQYF | TGTGCCAGCAGAAAACGGGACACCGTGAACTACGAGCAGTACTTC
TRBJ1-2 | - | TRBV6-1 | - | CASSEGPYGYTF | TGTGCCAGCAGTGAGGGCCCCTATGGCTACACCTTC
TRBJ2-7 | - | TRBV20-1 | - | CSAQGTPSSYEQYF | TGCAGTGCCCAAGGGACACCGAGCTCCTACGAGCAGTACTTC
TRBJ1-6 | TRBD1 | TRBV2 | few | CASRDRAGSPLHF | TGTGCCAGCCGGGACAGGGCTGGGTCACCCCTCCACTTT
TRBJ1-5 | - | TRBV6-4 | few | CASSSEGGQPQHF | TGTGCCAGCAGCTCGGAGGGCGGTCAGCCCCAGCATTTT
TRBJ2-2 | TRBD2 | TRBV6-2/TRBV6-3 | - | CASRLAGGTGELFF | TGTGCCAGCAGGCTAGCGGGGGGCACCGGGGAGCTGTTTTTT
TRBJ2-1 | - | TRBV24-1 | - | CATSDTWGNNEQFF | TGTGCCACCAGTGATACATGGGGAAACAATGAGCAGTTCTTC
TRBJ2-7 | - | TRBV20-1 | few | CSGTGHARYEQYF | TGCAGTGGCACCGGACACGCACGCTACGAGCAGTACTTC
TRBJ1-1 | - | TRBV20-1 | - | CSARSFNTEAFF | TGCAGTGCTAGAAGCTTCAACACTGAAGCTTTCTTT
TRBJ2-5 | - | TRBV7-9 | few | CASSSPRGSYQETQYF | TGTGCCAGCAGCTCCCCCCGGGGTTCCTACCAAGAGACCCAGTACTTC
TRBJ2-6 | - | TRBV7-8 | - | CASSAVLSGANVLTF | TGTGCCAGCAGCGCCGTCCTCTCTGGGGCCAACGTCCTGACTTTC
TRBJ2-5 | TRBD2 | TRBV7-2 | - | CASSLEGLAVQETQYF | TGTGCCAGCAGCTTAGAAGGGCTAGCGGTCCAAGAGACCCAGTACTTC
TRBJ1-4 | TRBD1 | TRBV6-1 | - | CASSSHYDREDGEKLFF | TGTGCCAGCAGTAGCCATTACGACAGGGAGGATGGCGAAAAACTGTTTTTT
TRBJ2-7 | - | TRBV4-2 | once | CASRSTDSYEQYF | TGTGCCAGCAGATCGACAGATTCCTACGAGCAGTACTTC
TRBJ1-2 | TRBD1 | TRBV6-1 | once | CALTTGQGLVYGYTF | TGTGCGTTAACCACGGGACAGGGGTTGGTCTATGGCTACACCTTC
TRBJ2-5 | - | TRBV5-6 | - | CASAGTQEPQYF | TGTGCCAGCGCCGGGACCCAAGAGCCCCAGTACTTC
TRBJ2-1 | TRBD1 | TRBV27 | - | CASSRSDQGAGEQFF | TGTGCCAGCAGCCGATCGGACCAGGGGGCTGGGGAGCAGTTCTTC
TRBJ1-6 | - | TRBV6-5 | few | CASSYSPGIPNSPLHF | TGTGCCAGCAGTTATTCCCCGGGGATCCCTAATTCACCCCTCCACTTT
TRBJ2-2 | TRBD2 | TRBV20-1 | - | CSAPGTSGTGELFF | TGCAGTGCTCCCGGGACTAGCGGCACCGGGGAGCTGTTTTTT
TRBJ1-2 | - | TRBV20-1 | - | CSGAPGIFGYGYTF | TGCAGTGGCGCCCCAGGGATTTTCGGTTATGGCTACACCTTC
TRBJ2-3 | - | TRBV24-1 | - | CATRPTGSTDTQYF | TGTGCCACCAGACCGACGGGGAGCACAGATACGCAGTATTTT
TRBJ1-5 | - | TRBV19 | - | CASSIPQALWMQPQHF | TGTGCCAGTAGTATCCCTCAGGCGCTTTGGATGCAGCCCCAGCATTTT
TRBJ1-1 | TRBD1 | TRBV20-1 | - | CSAPKPGQPGTEAFF | TGCAGTGCTCCTAAACCGGGACAGCCGGGGACTGAAGCTTTCTTT
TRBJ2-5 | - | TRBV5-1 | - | CASSLALGSETQYF | TGCGCCAGCAGCTTGGCACTAGGATCAGAGACCCAGTACTTC
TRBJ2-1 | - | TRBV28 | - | CASSFQSRKSYNEQFF | TGTGCCAGCAGTTTTCAGAGTCGTAAATCCTACAATGAGCAGTTCTTC
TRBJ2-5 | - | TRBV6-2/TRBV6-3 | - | CASSYPVGETQYF | TGTGCCAGCAGTTACCCGGTGGGGGAGACCCAGTACTTC
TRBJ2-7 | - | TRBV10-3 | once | CAISDQLGKEYEQYF | TGTGCCATCAGTGATCAGCTGGGGAAGGAGTACGAGCAGTACTTC
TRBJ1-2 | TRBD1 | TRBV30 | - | CAWSLTGTGQYGYTF | TGTGCCTGGAGTTTAACAGGGACAGGGCAATATGGCTACACCTTC
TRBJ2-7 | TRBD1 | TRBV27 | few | CASSSRGPYEQYF | TGTGCCAGCAGTTCCAGGGGGCCGTACGAGCAGTACTTC
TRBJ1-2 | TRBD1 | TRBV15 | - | CATSRLTGGANTF | TGTGCCACCAGCAGGCTTACAGGGGGGGCAAACACCTTC
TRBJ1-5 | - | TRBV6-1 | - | CASSEPAPVNNQPQHF | TGTGCCAGCAGTGAACCGGCGCCGGTGAACAATCAGCCCCAGCATTTT
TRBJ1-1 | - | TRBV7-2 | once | CASSPTMNTEAFF | TGTGCCAGCAGTCCCACTATGAACACTGAAGCTTTCTTT
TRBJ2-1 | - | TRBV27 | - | CAVGPTYNEQFF | TGTGCCGTTGGCCCTACCTACAATGAGCAGTTCTTC
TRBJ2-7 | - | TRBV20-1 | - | CSAGRSSYEQYF | TGCAGTGCGGGGAGGAGCTCCTACGAGCAGTACTTC
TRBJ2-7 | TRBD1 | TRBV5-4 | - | CASSPRTGSKVQYF | TGTGCCAGCAGCCCACGGACAGGATCTAAAGTGCAGTACTTC
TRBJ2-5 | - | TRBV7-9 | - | CASSLASGGAETQYF | TGTGCCAGCAGCTTAGCGTCTGGGGGTGCGGAGACCCAGTACTTC
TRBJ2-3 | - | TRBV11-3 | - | CASSQDYPDTQYF | TGTGCCAGCAGCCAGGACTACCCAGATACGCAGTATTTT
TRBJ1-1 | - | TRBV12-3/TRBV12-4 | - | CASSPVVGSRAFF | TGTGCCAGCAGCCCCGTCGTTGGATCTAGGGCTTTCTTT
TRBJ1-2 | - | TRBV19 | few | CASSLWRQSYTF | TGTGCCAGTAGCCTGTGGCGACAAAGCTACACCTTC
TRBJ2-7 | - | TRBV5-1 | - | CASAGLGATEEQYF | TGCGCCAGCGCTGGTCTAGGCGCCACTGAAGAGCAGTACTTC
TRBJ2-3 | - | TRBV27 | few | CASSPRTIRDTQYF | TGTGCCAGCAGTCCCCGAACGATACGAGATACGCAGTATTTT
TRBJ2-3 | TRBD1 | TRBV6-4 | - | CASSTGQHTDTQYF | TGTGCCAGCAGCACGGGACAGCACACAGATACGCAGTATTTT
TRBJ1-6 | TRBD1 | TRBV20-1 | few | CSADTGGYRDSPLHF | TGCAGTGCTGATACAGGGGGCTATCGGGATTCACCCCTCCACTTT
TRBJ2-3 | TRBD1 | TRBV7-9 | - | CASSSWDRANTQYF | TGTGCCAGCAGCTCCTGGGACAGGGCGAATACGCAGTATTTT
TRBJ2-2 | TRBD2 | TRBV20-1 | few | CSAREGLAANTGELFF | TGCAGTGCTAGAGAAGGACTAGCGGCGAACACCGGGGAGCTGTTTTTT
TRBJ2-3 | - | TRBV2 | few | CASNPPFTDTQYF | TGTGCCAGCAACCCTCCCTTCACAGATACGCAGTATTTT
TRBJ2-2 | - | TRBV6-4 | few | CASSDNTGELFF | TGTGCCAGCAGTGACAACACCGGGGAGCTGTTTTTT
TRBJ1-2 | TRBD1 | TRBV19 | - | CASSIEARGLYGYTF | TGTGCCAGTAGTATAGAGGCCAGGGGGCTCTATGGCTACACCTTC
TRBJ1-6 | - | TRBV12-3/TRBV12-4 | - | CASSFDGVSPLHF | TGTGCCAGCAGTTTCGATGGAGTTTCACCCCTCCACTTT